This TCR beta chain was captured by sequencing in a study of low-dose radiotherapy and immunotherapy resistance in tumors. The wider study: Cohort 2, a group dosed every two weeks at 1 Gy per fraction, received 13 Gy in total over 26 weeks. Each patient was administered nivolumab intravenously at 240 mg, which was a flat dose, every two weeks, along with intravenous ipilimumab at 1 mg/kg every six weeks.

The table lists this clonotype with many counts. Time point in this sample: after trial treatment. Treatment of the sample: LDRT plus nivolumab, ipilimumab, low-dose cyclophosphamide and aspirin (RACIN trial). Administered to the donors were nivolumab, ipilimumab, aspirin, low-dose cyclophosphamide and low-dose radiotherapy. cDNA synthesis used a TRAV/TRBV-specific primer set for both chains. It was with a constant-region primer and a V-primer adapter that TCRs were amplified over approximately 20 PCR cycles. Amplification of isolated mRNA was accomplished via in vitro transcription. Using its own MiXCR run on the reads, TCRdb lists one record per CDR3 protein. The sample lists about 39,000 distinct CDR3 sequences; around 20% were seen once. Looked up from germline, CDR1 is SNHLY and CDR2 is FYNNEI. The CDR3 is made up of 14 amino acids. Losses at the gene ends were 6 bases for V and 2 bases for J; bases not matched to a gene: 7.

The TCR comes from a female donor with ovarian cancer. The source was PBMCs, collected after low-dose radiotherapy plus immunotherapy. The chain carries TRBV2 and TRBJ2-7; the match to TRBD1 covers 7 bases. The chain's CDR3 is CASSPQGIPYEQYF. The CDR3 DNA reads TGTGCCAGCAGCCCACAGGGGATTCCCTACGAGCAGTACTTC.